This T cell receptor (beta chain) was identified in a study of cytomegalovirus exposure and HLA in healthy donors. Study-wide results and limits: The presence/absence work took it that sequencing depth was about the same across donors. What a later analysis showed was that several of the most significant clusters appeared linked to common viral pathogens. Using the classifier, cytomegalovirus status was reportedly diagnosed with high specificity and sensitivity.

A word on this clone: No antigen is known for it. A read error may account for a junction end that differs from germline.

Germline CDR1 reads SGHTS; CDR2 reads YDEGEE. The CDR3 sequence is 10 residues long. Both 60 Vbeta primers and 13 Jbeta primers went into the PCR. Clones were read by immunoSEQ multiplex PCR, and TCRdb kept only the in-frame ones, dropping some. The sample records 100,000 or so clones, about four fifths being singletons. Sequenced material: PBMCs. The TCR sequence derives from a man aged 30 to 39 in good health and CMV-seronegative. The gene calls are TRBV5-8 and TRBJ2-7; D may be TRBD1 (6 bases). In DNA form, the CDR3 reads TGTGCCAGCAGCTCCTCAGGGGAAGGCTTC. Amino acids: CASSSSGEGF.